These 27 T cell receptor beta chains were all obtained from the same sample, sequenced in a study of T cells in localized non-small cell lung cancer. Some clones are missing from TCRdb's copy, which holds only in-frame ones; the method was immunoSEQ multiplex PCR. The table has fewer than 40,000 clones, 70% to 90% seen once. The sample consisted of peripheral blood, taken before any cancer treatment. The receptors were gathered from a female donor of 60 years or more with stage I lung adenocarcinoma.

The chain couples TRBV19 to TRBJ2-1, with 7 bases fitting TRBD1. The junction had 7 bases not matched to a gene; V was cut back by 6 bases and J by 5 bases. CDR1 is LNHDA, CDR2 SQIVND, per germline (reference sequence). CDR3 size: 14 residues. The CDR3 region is CASSPGTAHNEQFF. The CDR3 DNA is TGTGCCAGTAGCCCCGGGACAGCCCACAATGAGCAGTTCTTC.

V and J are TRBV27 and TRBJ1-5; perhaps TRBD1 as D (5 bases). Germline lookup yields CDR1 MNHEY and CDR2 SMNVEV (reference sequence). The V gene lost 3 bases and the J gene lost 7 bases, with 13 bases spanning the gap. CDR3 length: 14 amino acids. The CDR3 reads CASSFGGMGQPQHF. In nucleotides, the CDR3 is TGTGCCAGCAGTTTTGGGGGAATGGGGCAGCCCCAGCATTTT.

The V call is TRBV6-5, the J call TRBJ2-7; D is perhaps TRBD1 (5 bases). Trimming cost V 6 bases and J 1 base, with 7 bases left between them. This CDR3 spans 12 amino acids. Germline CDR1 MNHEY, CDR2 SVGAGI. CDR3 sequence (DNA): TGTGCCAGCAGGGGGCTATCCTACGAGCAGTACTTC. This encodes CASRGLSYEQYF.

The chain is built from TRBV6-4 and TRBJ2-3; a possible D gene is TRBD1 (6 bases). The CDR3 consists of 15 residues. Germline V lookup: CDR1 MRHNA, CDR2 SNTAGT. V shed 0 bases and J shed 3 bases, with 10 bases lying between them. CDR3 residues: CASSDSQGFTDTQYF. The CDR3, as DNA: TGTGCCAGCAGTGACTCGCAGGGGTTTACAGATACGCAGTATTTT.

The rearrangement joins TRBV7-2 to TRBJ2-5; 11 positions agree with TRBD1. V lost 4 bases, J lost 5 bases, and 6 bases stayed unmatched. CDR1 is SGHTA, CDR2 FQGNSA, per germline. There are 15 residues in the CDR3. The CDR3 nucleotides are TGTGCCAGCAGCTCCGGACAGGGGGCCGGTGAGACCCAGTACTTC. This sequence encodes CASSSGQGAGETQYF.

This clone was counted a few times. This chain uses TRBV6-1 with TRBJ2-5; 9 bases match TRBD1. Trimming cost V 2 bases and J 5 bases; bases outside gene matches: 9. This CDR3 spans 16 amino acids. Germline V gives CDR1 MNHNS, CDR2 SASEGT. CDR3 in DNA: TGTGCCAGCAGTGAAAAGGGACAGGGTATTTGGGAGACCCAGTACTTC. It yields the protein CASSEKGQGIWETQYF.

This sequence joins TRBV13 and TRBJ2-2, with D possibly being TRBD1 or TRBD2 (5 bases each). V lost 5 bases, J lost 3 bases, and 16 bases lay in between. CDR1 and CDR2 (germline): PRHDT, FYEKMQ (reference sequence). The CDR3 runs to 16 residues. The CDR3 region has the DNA TGTGCCAGCAGCGACAGAGGGGACGGAGACACCGGGGAGCTGTTTTTT. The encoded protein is CASSDRGDGDTGELFF.

Here the CDR3 reads CASSGDGTSDSYEQYF. The CDR3 DNA sequence: TGTGCCAGTAGTGGAGACGGGACTAGCGACTCCTACGAGCAGTACTTC. V and J are TRBV19 and TRBJ2-7; TRBD2 matches 10 bases. Germline values: CDR1 LNHDA, CDR2 SQIVND (reference sequence). The CDR3 is made up of 16 amino acids. J was trimmed by 0 bases and V by 5 bases; bases with no gene match: 7. The whole variable domain, filled in from reference TRBV19 and TRBJ2-7, reads DGGITQSPKYLFRKEGQNVTLSCEQNLNHDAMYWYRQDPGQGLRLIYYSQIVNDFQKGDIAEGYSVSREKKESFPLTVTSAQKNPTAFYLCASSGDGTSDSYEQYFGPGTRLTVT.

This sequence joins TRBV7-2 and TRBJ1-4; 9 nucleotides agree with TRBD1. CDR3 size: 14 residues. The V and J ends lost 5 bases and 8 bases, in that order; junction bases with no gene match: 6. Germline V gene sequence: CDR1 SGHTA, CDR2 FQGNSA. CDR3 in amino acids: CASSRTGEGEKLFF. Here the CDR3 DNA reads TGTGCCAGCAGCAGGACAGGGGAAGGAGAAAAACTGTTTTTT.

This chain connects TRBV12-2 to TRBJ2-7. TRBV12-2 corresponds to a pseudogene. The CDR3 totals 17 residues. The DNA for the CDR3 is TGTGCAAGTCGCTTGGACCAGGACGGTGGACCCCTCTACGAGCAGTACTTC. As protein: CASRLDQDGGPLYEQYF.

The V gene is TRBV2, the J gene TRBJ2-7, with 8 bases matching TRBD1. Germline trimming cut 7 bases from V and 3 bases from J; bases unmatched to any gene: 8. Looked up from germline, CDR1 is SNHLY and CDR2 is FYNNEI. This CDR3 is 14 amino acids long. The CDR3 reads CASTGYRGVYEQYF. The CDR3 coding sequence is TGTGCCAGCACCGGGTACAGGGGGGTCTACGAGCAGTACTTC. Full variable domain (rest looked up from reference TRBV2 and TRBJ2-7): EPEVTQTPSHQVTQMGQEVILRCVPISNHLYFYWYRQILGQKVEFLVSFYNNEISEKSEIFDDQFSVERPDGSNFTLKIRSTKLEDSAMYFCASTGYRGVYEQYFGPGTRLTVT.

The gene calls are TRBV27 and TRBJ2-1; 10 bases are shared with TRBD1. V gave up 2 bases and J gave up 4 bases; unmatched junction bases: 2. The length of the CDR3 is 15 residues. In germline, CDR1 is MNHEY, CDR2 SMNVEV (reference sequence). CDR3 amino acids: CASSLRTGGYNEQFF. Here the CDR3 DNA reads TGTGCCAGCAGTTTAAGGACAGGGGGTTACAATGAGCAGTTCTTC.

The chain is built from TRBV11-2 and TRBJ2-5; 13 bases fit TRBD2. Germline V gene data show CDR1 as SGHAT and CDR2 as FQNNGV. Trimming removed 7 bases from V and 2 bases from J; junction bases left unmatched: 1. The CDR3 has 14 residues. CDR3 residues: CASTLAGGQETQYF. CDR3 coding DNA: TGTGCCAGCACACTAGCGGGAGGGCAAGAGACCCAGTACTTC. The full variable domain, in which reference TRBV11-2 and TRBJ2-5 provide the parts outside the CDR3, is EAGVAQSPRYKIIEKRQSVAFWCNPISGHATLYWYQQILGQGPKLLIQFQNNGVVDDSQLPKDRFSAERLKGVDSTLKIQPAKLEDSAVYLCASTLAGGQETQYFGPGTRLLVL.

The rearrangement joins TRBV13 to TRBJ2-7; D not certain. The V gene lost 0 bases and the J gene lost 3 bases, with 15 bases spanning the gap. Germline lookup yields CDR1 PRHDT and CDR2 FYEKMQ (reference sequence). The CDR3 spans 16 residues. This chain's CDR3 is CASSLGYRGRSYEQYF. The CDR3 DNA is TGTGCCAGCAGCTTAGGCTATCGTGGCAGGAGCTACGAGCAGTACTTC.

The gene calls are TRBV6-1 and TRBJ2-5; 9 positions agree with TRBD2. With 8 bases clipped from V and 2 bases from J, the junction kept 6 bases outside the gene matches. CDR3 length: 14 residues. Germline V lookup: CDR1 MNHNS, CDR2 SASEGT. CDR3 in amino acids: CASSLAGSQETQYF. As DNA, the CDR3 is TGTGCCAGCTCCCTAGCGGGATCACAAGAGACCCAGTACTTC.

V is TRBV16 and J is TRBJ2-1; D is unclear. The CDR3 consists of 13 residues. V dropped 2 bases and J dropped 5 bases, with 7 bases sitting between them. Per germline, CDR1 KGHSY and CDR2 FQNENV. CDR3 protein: CASSQGQHNEQFF. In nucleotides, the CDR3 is TGTGCCAGCAGCCAAGGCCAACACAATGAGCAGTTCTTC. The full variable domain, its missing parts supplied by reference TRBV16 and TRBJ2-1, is GEEVAQTPKHLVRGEGQKAKLYCAPIKGHSYVFWYQQVLKNEFKFLISFQNENVFDETGMPKERFSAKCLPNSPCSLEIQATKLEDSAVYFCASSQGQHNEQFFGPGTRLTVL.

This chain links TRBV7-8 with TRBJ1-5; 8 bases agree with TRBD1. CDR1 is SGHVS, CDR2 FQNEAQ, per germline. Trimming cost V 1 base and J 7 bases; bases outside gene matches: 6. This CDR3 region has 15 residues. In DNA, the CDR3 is TGTGCCAGCAGCTTAGAGGCAGGGGGCGGCCAGCCCCAGCATTTT. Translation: CASSLEAGGGQPQHF.

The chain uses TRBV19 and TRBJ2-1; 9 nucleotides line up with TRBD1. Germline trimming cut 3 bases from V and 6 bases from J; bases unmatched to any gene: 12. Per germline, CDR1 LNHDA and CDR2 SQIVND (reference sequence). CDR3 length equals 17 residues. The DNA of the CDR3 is TGTGCCAGTAGTATGGGGATAGGGACAGGGTTAGTCAATGAGCAGTTCTTC. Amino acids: CASSMGIGTGLVNEQFF.

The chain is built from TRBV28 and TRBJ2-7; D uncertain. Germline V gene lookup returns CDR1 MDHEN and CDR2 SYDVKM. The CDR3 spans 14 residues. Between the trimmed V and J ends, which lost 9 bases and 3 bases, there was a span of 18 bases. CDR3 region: CASYSGIANYEQYF. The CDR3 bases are TGTGCCAGTTACTCTGGGATCGCGAACTACGAGCAGTACTTC.

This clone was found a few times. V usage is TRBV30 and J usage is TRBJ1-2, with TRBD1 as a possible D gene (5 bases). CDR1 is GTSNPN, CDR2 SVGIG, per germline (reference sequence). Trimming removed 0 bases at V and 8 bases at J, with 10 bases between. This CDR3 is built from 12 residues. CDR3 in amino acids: CAWSVWQGGYTF. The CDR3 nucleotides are TGTGCCTGGAGTGTTTGGCAGGGCGGCTACACCTTC.

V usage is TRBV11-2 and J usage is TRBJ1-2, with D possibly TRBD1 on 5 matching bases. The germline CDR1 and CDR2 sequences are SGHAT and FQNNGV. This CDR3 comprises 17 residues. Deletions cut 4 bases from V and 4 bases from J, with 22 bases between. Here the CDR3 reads CASSSQGTDLASYGYTF. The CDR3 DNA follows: TGTGCCAGCAGCTCTCAGGGAACGGATTTGGCTAGCTATGGCTACACCTTC.

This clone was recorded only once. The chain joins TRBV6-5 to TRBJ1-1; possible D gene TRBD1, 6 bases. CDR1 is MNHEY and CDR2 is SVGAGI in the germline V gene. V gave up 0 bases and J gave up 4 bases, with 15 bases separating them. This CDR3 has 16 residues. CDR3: CASSYSTGGAGTEAFF. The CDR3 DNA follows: TGTGCCAGCAGTTACTCCACTGGGGGGGCCGGCACTGAAGCTTTCTTT.

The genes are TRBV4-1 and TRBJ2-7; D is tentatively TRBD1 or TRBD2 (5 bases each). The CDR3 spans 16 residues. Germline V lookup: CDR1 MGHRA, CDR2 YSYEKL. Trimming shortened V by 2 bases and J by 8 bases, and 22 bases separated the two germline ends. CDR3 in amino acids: CASSQTSGTSSGKQYF. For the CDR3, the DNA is TGCGCCAGCAGCCAAACCTCCGGGACCAGTTCCGGGAAGCAGTACTTC.

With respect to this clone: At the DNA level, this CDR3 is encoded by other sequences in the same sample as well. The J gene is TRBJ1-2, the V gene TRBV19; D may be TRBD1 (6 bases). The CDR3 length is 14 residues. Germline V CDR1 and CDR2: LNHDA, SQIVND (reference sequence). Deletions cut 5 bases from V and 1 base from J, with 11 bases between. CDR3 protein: CASSPRGGNYGYTF. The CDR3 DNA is TGTGCCAGTAGTCCCCGAGGGGGTAACTATGGCTACACCTTC. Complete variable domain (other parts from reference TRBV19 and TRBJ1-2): DGGITQSPKYLFRKEGQNVTLSCEQNLNHDAMYWYRQDPGQGLRLIYYSQIVNDFQKGDIAEGYSVSREKKESFPLTVTSAQKNPTAFYLCASSPRGGNYGYTFGSGTRLTVV.

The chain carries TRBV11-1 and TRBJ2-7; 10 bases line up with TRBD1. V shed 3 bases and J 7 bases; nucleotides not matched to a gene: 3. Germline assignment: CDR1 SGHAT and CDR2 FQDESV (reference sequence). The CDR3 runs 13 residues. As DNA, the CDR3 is TGTGCCAGCAGCTTTGGGGACAGGGGAGAGCAGTACTTC. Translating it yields CASSFGDRGEQYF.

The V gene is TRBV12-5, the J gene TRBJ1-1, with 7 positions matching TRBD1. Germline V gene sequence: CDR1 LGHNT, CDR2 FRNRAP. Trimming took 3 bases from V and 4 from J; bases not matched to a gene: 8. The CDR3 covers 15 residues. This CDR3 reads CASGFFSDRTTEAFF. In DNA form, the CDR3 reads TGTGCTAGTGGTTTCTTCTCGGACAGGACCACTGAAGCTTTCTTT.

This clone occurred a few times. Here the CDR3 reads CAWRIRDRAGGYTF. CDR3 nucleotides: TGTGCCTGGAGAATTCGGGACAGGGCGGGCGGCTACACCTTC. The rearrangement joins TRBV30 to TRBJ1-2, with 9 positions matching TRBD1. V shed 3 bases, J shed 8 bases, and the junction held 10 bases outside the gene matches. Germline V gene lookup returns CDR1 GTSNPN and CDR2 SVGIG (reference sequence). The length of the CDR3 is 14 residues.